Shown below are 13 T cell receptor beta chains from a single sample sequenced in a study of cytomegalovirus exposure and HLA in healthy donors. 60 Vbeta and 13 Jbeta primers were used in PCR. The assay was immunoSEQ multiplex PCR, and TCRdb's table has in-frame clones only and misses some. In the table there are more than 150,000 clones, less than 90% of which are singletons. The sequencing sample was made of PBMCs. These receptors were taken from a girl aged 5 to 17 in good health and CMV-seropositive.

The rearrangement joins TRBV4-1 to TRBJ2-3, with 14 bases lining up with TRBD2. Germline CDR1 and CDR2: MGHRA and YSYEKL. This CDR3 is built from 20 residues. Trimming removed 2 bases from V and 4 bases from J; junction bases left unmatched: 14. DNA for the CDR3: TGCGCCAGCAGCCAAACCCTAGGCGCGGGACTAGCGGGAGCACCAGATACGCAGTATTTT. Amino acids: CASSQTLGAGLAGAPDTQYF.

The CDR3 bases are TGCGCCAGCAGCTTGGGGGACAGGGGCGGTGAGCAGTTCTTC. Translation gives CASSLGDRGGEQFF. The chain combines TRBV5-1 with TRBJ2-1; TRBD1 aligns across 10 bases. The V and J ends lost 0 bases and 9 bases, in that order; junction bases with no gene match: 3. Germline CDR1 and CDR2: SGHRS and YFSETQ. This CDR3 spans 14 amino acids.

The V and J genes are TRBV19 and TRBJ2-7; 13 nucleotides align to TRBD2. Germline trimming cut 5 bases from V and 0 bases from J; bases unmatched to any gene: 13. Germline lookup yields CDR1 LNHDA and CDR2 SQIVND (reference sequence). CDR3 length: 19 residues. The CDR3 sequence: CASSPPKPGTSGNSYEQYF. CDR3 in DNA: TGTGCCAGTAGTCCCCCCAAACCCGGGACTAGCGGGAACTCCTACGAGCAGTACTTC.

The V gene is TRBV5-1, the J gene TRBJ2-3; 14 bases map to TRBD2. Germline loops: CDR1 SGHRS, CDR2 YFSETQ. This CDR3 comprises 16 residues. The trim removed 2 bases at V and 8 bases at J, leaving 7 bases unmatched. The CDR3 protein is CASSFSGLAGGGTQYF. The DNA of the CDR3 is TGCGCCAGCAGCTTTTCCGGACTAGCGGGAGGAGGTACGCAGTATTTT. Full variable domain (missing parts from reference TRBV5-1 and TRBJ2-3): KAGVTQTPRYLIKTRGQQVTLSCSPISGHRSVSWYQQTPGQGLQFLFEYFSETQRNKGNFPGRFSGRQFSNSRSEMNVSTLELGDSALYLCASSFSGLAGGGTQYFGPGTRLTVL.

This clone has only one observation. Here the CDR3 reads CASRVGQGGDYGYTF. The CDR3 nucleotides are TGTGCCAGCAGGGTAGGACAGGGAGGCGACTATGGCTACACCTTC. This chain uses TRBV27 with TRBJ1-2, with 8 bases that match TRBD1. Germline V gene lookup returns CDR1 MNHEY and CDR2 SMNVEV (reference sequence). The CDR3 totals 15 residues. V shed 6 bases, J shed 3 bases, and the junction held 9 bases outside the gene matches.

This chain links TRBV25-1 with TRBJ2-5; D perhaps matches TRBD1 (5 bases). The end of the DNA fits TRBJ2-7 better, so the J call may be wrong. The CDR3 is made up of 14 amino acids. Germline CDR1 and CDR2: MGHDK and SYGVNS. CDR3 nucleotide sequence: TGTGCCAGCAGCTCAGGGTGGAGAAAATACGAGCAGTACTTC. Its translation is CASSSGWRKYEQYF.

This clone was counted once. This chain uses TRBV27 with TRBJ2-1; D possibly corresponds to TRBD2 (6 bases). Trimming left V 5 bases short and J 6 bases short, with 14 bases between. This CDR3 contains 14 residues. Per germline, CDR1 MNHEY and CDR2 SMNVEV (reference sequence). DNA for the CDR3: TGTGCCAGCAGTCCCAGACTAGTTATCAATGAGCAGTTCTTC. This sequence encodes CASSPRLVINEQFF.

J is TRBJ1-4 and V is TRBV7-6; 9 bases map to TRBD1. Germline CDR1 and CDR2: SGHVS and FNYEAQ. The CDR3 spans 15 residues. Germline trimming cut 5 bases from V and 6 bases from J; bases unmatched to any gene: 7. CDR3 loop: CASSTNRGPYEKLFF. The CDR3 DNA follows: TGTGCCAGCAGCACAAACAGGGGGCCTTATGAAAAACTGTTTTTT. Drawing the rest from reference TRBV7-6 and TRBJ1-4, the complete variable domain is GAGVSQSPRYKVTKRGQDVALRCDPISGHVSLYWYRQALGQGPEFLTYFNYEAQQDKSGLPNDRFSAERPEGSISTLTIQRTEQRDSAMYRCASSTNRGPYEKLFFGSGTQLSVL.

The chain recombines TRBV10-3 with TRBJ2-2; 9 bases align to TRBD1. This CDR3 has 15 residues. The germline CDR1 and CDR2 sequences are ENHRY and SYGVKD. The V segment lost 6 bases and the J segment 9 bases; nucleotides outside the gene matches: 11. The chain's CDR3 is CAIREGTGPIRELFF. Here the CDR3 DNA reads TGTGCCATCAGGGAGGGGACAGGGCCGATCCGGGAGCTGTTTTTT.

In DNA, the CDR3 is TGTGCCTGGAGTGCAGAGACAGGGGGCGATCAGCCCCAGCATTTT. Its protein product is CAWSAETGGDQPQHF. The chain recombines TRBV30 with TRBJ1-5; 10 bases agree with TRBD1. Germline values: CDR1 GTSNPN, CDR2 SVGIG (reference sequence). Trimming cost V 1 base and J 5 bases; bases outside gene matches: 5. The CDR3 length is 15 residues. Combining the CDR3 with reference TRBV30 and TRBJ1-5 gives the whole variable domain SQTIHQWPATLVQPVGSPLSLECTVEGTSNPNLYWYRQAAGRGLQLLFYSVGIGQISSEVPQNLSASRPQDRQFILSSKKLLLSDSGFYLCAWSAETGGDQPQHFGDGTRLSIL.

The genes are TRBV29-1 and TRBJ2-7; 9 bases align to TRBD2. The CDR3 is made up of 12 amino acids. J was trimmed by 6 bases and V by 6 bases; bases with no gene match: 6. In germline, CDR1 is SQVTM, CDR2 ANQGSEA. The CDR3 here is CSVFGTSSEQYF. CDR3 DNA sequence: TGCAGCGTCTTCGGGACTAGCAGCGAGCAGTACTTC.

This sequence joins TRBV6-1 and TRBJ2-1, with D perhaps matching TRBD1 (5 bases). The CDR3 consists of 15 residues. CDR1 MNHNS and CDR2 SASEGT come from the germline V gene. Trimming took 4 bases from V and 3 from J, leaving 13 bases between them. The CDR3 bases are TGTGCCAGCAGTGTGATGGTCAGGGTCTACAATGAGCAGTTCTTC. Translating it yields CASSVMVRVYNEQFF.

The chain combines TRBV18 with TRBJ2-1; the D gene is possibly TRBD1 (6 bases). CDR1 and CDR2 (germline): KGHSH, LQKENI. This CDR3 region has 14 residues. V lost 1 base and J 6 bases, leaving 10 bases between the germline ends. DNA of the CDR3: TGTGCCAGCTCACCACAACGGACAGCCAATGAGCAGTTCTTC. Protein product: CASSPQRTANEQFF.